This note documents a single TCR beta chain sequence. The data are from a study of T cell responses to AZD1222 COVID-19 vaccine. Produced via immunoSEQ multiplex PCR; TCRdb's table is partial and in-frame only. This sample has about 99,000 clones, with 70% to 90% found just once. Per the germline V gene, CDR1 is GTSNPN and CDR2 is SVGIG (reference sequence). The V and J ends lost 4 bases and 1 base respectively, with 11 bases between them. This CDR3 is built from 13 residues. The sample here was peripheral blood, taken on day 0 of AZD1222 vaccination. V usage is TRBV30 and J usage is TRBJ2-7; D is unresolved. The clonotype comes from an adult in good health. CDR3 sequence (DNA): TGTGCCTGGAAATGGAGTAGGTCCTACGAGCAGTACGTC. Translated: CAWKWSRSYEQYV.